The next 20 T cell receptor beta chains were all read from a single sample in a study of shared clonotypes between healthy human individuals. Using immunoSEQ multiplex PCR, the repertoire was profiled, and TCRdb retains in-frame clones only, with some absent. In the table there are roughly 1,100,000 clones, about 74% of which are singletons. Material for sequencing was memory CD4+ T cells sorted from blood. Subset defined: CD45RA-negative fraction. Every receptor here comes from a man between 18 and 35 years old in good health.

The V and J genes are TRBV6-5 and TRBJ2-1; TRBD2 aligns across 15 bases. V shed 7 bases, J shed 6 bases, and the junction held 4 bases outside the gene matches. Germline lookup yields CDR1 MNHEY and CDR2 SVGAGI. CDR3 length: 15 amino acids. CDR3 in DNA: TGTGCCAGCAAAAGGGGACTAGCGGGAGGCAATGAGCAGTTCTTC. Amino acid sequence: CASKRGLAGGNEQFF.

The chain couples TRBV27 to TRBJ2-2; 8 nucleotides agree with TRBD2. V was clipped by 6 bases and J by 5 bases; unmatched bases: 8. This CDR3 spans 15 amino acids. Germline loops: CDR1 MNHEY, CDR2 SMNVEV (reference sequence). The CDR3 protein is CASSSGRSWTGELFF. For the CDR3, the DNA is TGTGCCAGCAGCAGCGGGAGATCTTGGACCGGGGAGCTGTTTTTT.

J is TRBJ1-1 and V is TRBV27, with 7 bases that match TRBD1. The V gene's germline CDR1 is MNHEY and CDR2 SMNVEV (reference sequence). The CDR3 consists of 16 residues. Trimming removed 5 bases from V and 7 bases from J; junction bases left unmatched: 16. Here the CDR3 reads CASSSAGRNRGNEAFF. The CDR3 region has the DNA TGTGCCAGCAGTAGTGCAGGCCGGAACAGGGGAAATGAAGCTTTCTTT.

The chain employs TRBV18 and TRBJ2-5, with D possibly TRBD1 on 6 matching bases. V lost 8 bases, J lost 4 bases, and 17 bases lay in between. CDR3 length equals 14 residues. Germline CDR1 KGHSH, CDR2 LQKENI. In nucleotides, the CDR3 is TGTGCCAGCCGCCTCCAGGGGCCAGGAGAGACCCAGTACTTC. This sequence encodes CASRLQGPGETQYF.

The chain couples TRBV30 to TRBJ2-1; D may be TRBD2 (5 bases). Germline CDR1 GTSNPN, CDR2 SVGIG (reference sequence). The CDR3 consists of 11 residues. The ends were cut back, 3 bases at V and 8 bases at J, with 8 bases in the middle. CDR3 amino acids: CAWSAEDEQFF. CDR3 sequence (DNA): TGTGCCTGGAGCGCGGAGGATGAGCAGTTCTTC.

The rearrangement joins TRBV30 to TRBJ2-7, with TRBD2 identical over 10 bases. This CDR3 contains 17 residues. J gave up 6 bases and V 0 bases, and 14 bases lay outside the gene matches. The germline V gene encodes CDR1 GTSNPN and CDR2 SVGIG (reference sequence). The DNA for the CDR3 is TGTGCCTGGAGTGTACGGATAGGTGCTAGCGGGAGAGGCGAGCAGTACTTC. Its translation: CAWSVRIGASGRGEQYF.

The J gene is TRBJ1-1, the V gene TRBV2; D possibly corresponds to TRBD1 (5 bases). V lost 2 bases, J lost 6 bases, and 22 bases lay in between. CDR3 length: 17 residues. Germline V lookup: CDR1 SNHLY, CDR2 FYNNEI. In DNA, the CDR3 is TGTGCCAGCAGTGAAATCGTTGGGGCGATGCAGGGCGCTGAAGCTTTCTTT. Its translation: CASSEIVGAMQGAEAFF.

This clone was detected a few times. This rearrangement joins TRBV6-6 to TRBJ1-2; TRBD1 aligns across 10 bases. Germline assignment: CDR1 MNHNY and CDR2 SVGAGI (reference sequence). The CDR3 totals 15 residues. The J segment lost 8 bases and the V segment lost 0 bases, leaving 6 bases of the junction unmatched. The CDR3 sequence: CASSYSGTGALGYTF. In DNA form, the CDR3 reads TGTGCCAGCAGTTACTCCGGGACAGGGGCGCTGGGCTACACCTTC.

The chain is built from TRBV2 and TRBJ2-7; 12 bases are shared with TRBD1. CDR3 length equals 14 residues. Germline V gene sequence: CDR1 SNHLY, CDR2 FYNNEI. J was trimmed by 6 bases and V by 6 bases; bases with no gene match: 6. CDR3 sequence (DNA): TGTGCCAGCAGGACCGGGACAGGGGGCAGCGAGCAGTACTTC. Its translation: CASRTGTGGSEQYF.

This clone was counted once. The chain links TRBV7-2 to TRBJ1-3; D might be TRBD1 (5 bases). The CDR3 sequence is 17 residues long. V was trimmed by 2 bases and J by 3 bases, leaving 17 bases between them. The germline V gene encodes CDR1 SGHTA and CDR2 FQGNSA. The CDR3 spells CASSLFTVGGFGNTIYF. The CDR3 nucleotides are TGTGCCAGCAGCTTATTTACGGTGGGGGGTTTTGGAAACACCATATATTTT.

About this clone itself: This clone may be a read error of a much larger clone one base away. V is TRBV2 and J is TRBJ2-7; D call uncertain. This CDR3 is 10 amino acids long. The V and J ends lost 8 bases and 3 bases respectively, with 5 bases between them. Per the germline V gene, CDR1 is SNHLY and CDR2 is FYNNEI. The DNA for the CDR3 is TGTGCCAGCGCCCTCTACGAGCAGTACTTC. Residues: CASALYEQYF.

This clone has just a few counts. This chain connects TRBV10-3 to TRBJ2-1, with TRBD2 matching over 8 bases. After removal of 8 bases from V and 1 base from J, the junction contained 7 bases not matched to a gene. Germline CDR1 reads ENHRY; CDR2 reads SYGVKD. CDR3 size: 15 residues. The DNA of the CDR3 is TGTGCCATCGGGCTTCCGGGAGGGTCCTACAATGAGCAGTTCTTC. This sequence encodes CAIGLPGGSYNEQFF.

The rearrangement uses TRBV4-1 and TRBJ2-3; D is unresolved. From germline, CDR1 is MGHRA and CDR2 YSYEKL. The V and J ends lost 0 bases and 1 base respectively, with 11 bases between them. The CDR3 has 16 amino acids. Here the CDR3 DNA reads TGCGCCAGCAGCCAAGATCTGCCGGTAGGCACAGATACGCAGTATTTT. It encodes CASSQDLPVGTDTQYF.

The V gene is TRBV5-4, the J gene TRBJ1-3; no clear D gene. The CDR3 has 12 residues. The germline V gene has CDR1 SGHNT and CDR2 YYREEE (reference sequence). Between the trimmed V and J ends, which lost 4 bases and 9 bases, there was a span of 11 bases. CDR3 bases: TGTGCCAGCAGCATTTGGGCTGGCACCATATATTTT. It encodes CASSIWAGTIYF.

This clone has just one count. The V and J genes are TRBV5-1 and TRBJ2-3; D is undetermined. Germline V gene sequence: CDR1 SGHRS, CDR2 YFSETQ. The ends were cut back, 0 bases at V and 2 bases at J, with 10 bases in the middle. The CDR3 runs to 15 residues. The CDR3 here is CASSLESRPTDTQYF. CDR3 coding DNA: TGCGCCAGCAGCTTGGAATCCCGGCCCACAGATACGCAGTATTTT.

V gene TRBV7-8 combines with J gene TRBJ2-7, with D tentatively TRBD2 (7 bases). Trimming removed 0 bases from V and 2 bases from J, with 14 bases in between. The CDR3 contains 16 residues. The germline gives CDR1 SGHVS, CDR2 FQNEAQ. The CDR3 sequence: CASSLAGGAPTYEQYF. CDR3 coding DNA: TGTGCCAGCAGCTTAGCGGGGGGGGCCCCAACCTACGAGCAGTACTTC.

This chain connects TRBV19 to TRBJ1-1; unclear D gene. Germline CDR1 LNHDA, CDR2 SQIVND (reference sequence). V was trimmed by 7 bases and J by 0 bases, leaving 21 bases between them. The CDR3 runs to 17 residues. CDR3 DNA: TGTGCCAGTATCCCTTCAGAGGGCGGCTTAATGAACACTGAAGCTTTCTTT. It translates to CASIPSEGGLMNTEAFF.

The V call is TRBV2, the J call TRBJ2-2; D gene uncertain. V dropped 6 bases and J dropped 6 bases, with 14 bases sitting between them. This CDR3 has 14 residues. Germline CDR1 SNHLY, CDR2 FYNNEI. CDR3 nucleotide sequence: TGTGCCAGCAGCTTATCGAGCAGCGCCGGGGAGCTGTTTTTT. This sequence encodes CASSLSSSAGELFF. Together with reference TRBV2 and TRBJ2-2, the CDR3 gives the full variable domain: EPEVTQTPSHQVTQMGQEVILRCVPISNHLYFYWYRQILGQKVEFLVSFYNNEISEKSEIFDDQFSVERPDGSNFTLKIRSTKLEDSAMYFCASSLSSSAGELFFGEGSRLTVL.

This clone appeared a few times. This chain joins TRBV2 and TRBJ1-2; D gene ambiguous. CDR1 is SNHLY and CDR2 is FYNNEI in the germline V gene. This CDR3 region has 12 residues. V was trimmed by 6 bases and J by 4 bases, leaving 9 bases between them. CDR3 DNA sequence: TGTGCCAGCAGGGCCGGGAGCTATGGCTACACCTTC. Protein: CASRAGSYGYTF. The full variable domain, completed using reference TRBV2 and TRBJ1-2, is EPEVTQTPSHQVTQMGQEVILRCVPISNHLYFYWYRQILGQKVEFLVSFYNNEISEKSEIFDDQFSVERPDGSNFTLKIRSTKLEDSAMYFCASRAGSYGYTFGSGTRLTVV.

The chain links TRBV5-4 to TRBJ2-6, with 8 bases that match TRBD1. The CDR3 totals 17 residues. Germline loops: CDR1 SGHNT, CDR2 YYREEE (reference sequence). V dropped 4 bases and J dropped 4; count of bases not matched to a gene: 10. The CDR3 coding sequence is TGTGCCAGCAGCCTGGGACAGGTCGCTGCGGGGGCCAACGTCCTGACTTTC. Protein sequence: CASSLGQVAAGANVLTF.